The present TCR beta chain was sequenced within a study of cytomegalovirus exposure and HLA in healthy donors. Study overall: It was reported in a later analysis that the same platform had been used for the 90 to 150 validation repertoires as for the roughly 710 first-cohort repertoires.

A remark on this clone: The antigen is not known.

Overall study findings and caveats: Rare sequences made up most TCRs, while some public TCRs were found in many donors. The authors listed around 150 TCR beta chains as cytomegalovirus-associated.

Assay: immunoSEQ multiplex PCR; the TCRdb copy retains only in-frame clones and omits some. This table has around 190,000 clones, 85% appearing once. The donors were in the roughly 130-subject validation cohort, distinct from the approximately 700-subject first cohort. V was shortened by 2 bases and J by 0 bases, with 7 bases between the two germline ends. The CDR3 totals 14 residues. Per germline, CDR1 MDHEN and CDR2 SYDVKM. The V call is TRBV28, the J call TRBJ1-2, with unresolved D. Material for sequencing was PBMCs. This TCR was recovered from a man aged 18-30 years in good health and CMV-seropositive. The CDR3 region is CASSLAGSNYGYTF. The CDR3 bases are TGTGCCAGCAGTTTAGCAGGCTCTAACTATGGCTACACCTTC.